These 21 T cell receptor beta chains share one sample of origin, sequenced in a study of shared clonotypes between healthy human individuals. Naive-designated CD8 cells lacked CD45RO, were positively enriched for CCR7, and omitted terminally differentiated effector memory CD45RA+ cells. Method: immunoSEQ multiplex PCR; TCRdb's copy keeps in-frame clones and lacks some. This sample yields fewer than 1 million clones, of which approximately 97% are seen a single time; around 0.25% belongs to the top ten. The specimen was naive CD8+ T cells sorted from blood. Source of these receptors: a man aged 25 to 45 in good health.

J is TRBJ2-5 and V is TRBV7-9, with TRBD2 identical over 7 bases. The V gene end was trimmed by 1 base and the J gene end by 3 bases; junction bases not matched to a gene: 8. Germline assignment: CDR1 SEHNR and CDR2 FQNEAQ (reference sequence). The CDR3 is 16 amino acids. The CDR3 loop is CASSLEGLGIEETQYF. The CDR3 nucleotides are TGTGCCAGCAGCTTAGAAGGACTAGGGATCGAAGAGACCCAGTACTTC.

In this sample, this clone turned up a few times. The chain carries TRBV9 and TRBJ1-5, with D possibly TRBD1 on 5 matching bases. CDR3 length: 15 residues. Germline-derived CDR1 and CDR2 are SGDLS and YYNGEE. V was cut by 1 base and J by 3 bases, with 11 bases left in between. CDR3 protein: CASSVSGDANQPQHF. The CDR3 DNA is TGTGCCAGCAGCGTATCGGGGGACGCCAATCAGCCCCAGCATTTT.

This clone appeared once. The chain carries TRBV4-1 and TRBJ1-1; 9 bases map to TRBD1. With 4 bases clipped from V and 1 base from J, the junction kept 1 base outside the gene matches. The germline V gene has CDR1 MGHRA and CDR2 YSYEKL. The CDR3 totals 14 residues. CDR3 bases: TGCGCCAGCAGCCCGGGACAGGGGAACACTGAAGCTTTCTTT. It codes for CASSPGQGNTEAFF.

The chain is built from TRBV4-1 and TRBJ2-1; 12 bases match TRBD2. The CDR3 loop spans 18 amino acids. The germline V gene encodes CDR1 MGHRA and CDR2 YSYEKL. V trimming: 2 bases; J trimming: 0 bases; junction bases outside the gene matches: 5. The CDR3 DNA is TGCGCCAGCAGCCAACGGACTAGCGGGGTGAGCTCCTACAATGAGCAGTTCTTC. It codes for CASSQRTSGVSSYNEQFF.

The chain uses TRBV2 and TRBJ1-5; 8 bases are a match to TRBD1. The CDR3 has 15 residues. CDR1 and CDR2 (germline): SNHLY, FYNNEI. Trimming removed 1 base from V and 4 bases from J; junction bases left unmatched: 3. The CDR3 DNA is TGTGCCAGCAGTGAAGGTCGACAGGGGAATCAGCCCCAGCATTTT. It is translated as CASSEGRQGNQPQHF.

The V call is TRBV19, the J call TRBJ2-7, with TRBD1 matching 8 bases. Trimming removed 10 bases from V and 1 base from J; junction bases left unmatched: 12. The CDR3 length is 15 residues. Germline CDR1 reads LNHDA; CDR2 reads SQIVND (reference sequence). The CDR3 is CATGLPTGASYEQYF. In nucleotides, the CDR3 is TGTGCCACGGGTTTACCGACAGGGGCATCCTACGAGCAGTACTTC.

V gene TRBV2 combines with J gene TRBJ2-7; 9 nucleotides line up with TRBD2. The CDR3 consists of 12 residues. CDR1 SNHLY and CDR2 FYNNEI come from the germline V gene. Trimming at V came to 7 bases and at J to 3 bases, leaving 1 base not matched to a gene. The CDR3 nucleotides read TGTGCCAGCAAGCGGGAGGACTACGAGCAGTACTTC. Its protein is CASKREDYEQYF.

J is TRBJ1-4 and V is TRBV25-1, with D possibly TRBD1 on 5 matching bases. The V and J ends lost 3 bases and 8 bases respectively, with 10 bases between them. The CDR3 extends over 13 amino acids. The germline V gene has CDR1 MGHDK and CDR2 SYGVNS. The CDR3, as DNA: TGTGCCAGCAGTGAGTGGGAGGGGGAAAAACTGTTTTTT. Protein product: CASSEWEGEKLFF.

This chain uses TRBV28 with TRBJ2-3, with D possibly matching TRBD2 (5 bases). Deletions cut 5 bases from V and 0 bases from J, with 9 bases between. The germline CDR1 and CDR2 sequences are MDHEN and SYDVKM. CDR3 size: 14 residues. Here the CDR3 DNA reads TGTGCCAGCAGTAATCGGACTAGCACAGATACGCAGTATTTT. Translation gives CASSNRTSTDTQYF.

The genes are TRBV7-9 and TRBJ1-4; D is unresolved. Germline V gene data show CDR1 as SEHNR and CDR2 as FQNEAQ (reference sequence). This CDR3 is built from 13 residues. Trimming left V 5 bases short and J 0 bases short, with 4 bases between. This chain's CDR3 is CASSDTTNEKLFF. The CDR3 nucleotides are TGTGCCAGCAGCGATACAACTAATGAAAAACTGTTTTTT. Full variable domain (outside the CDR3, taken from reference TRBV7-9 and TRBJ1-4): DTGVSQNPRHKITKRGQNVTFRCDPISEHNRLYWYRQTLGQGPEFLTYFQNEAQLEKSRLLSDRFSAERPKGSFSTLEIQRTEQGDSAMYLCASSDTTNEKLFFGSGTQLSVL.

The chain combines TRBV7-6 with TRBJ2-6; D uncertain. This CDR3 is 15 amino acids long. The V and J ends lost 5 bases and 4 bases respectively, with 12 bases between them. CDR1 SGHVS and CDR2 FNYEAQ come from the germline V gene. The CDR3 nucleotides are TGTGCCAGCAGCCAAGTTCCGTCAGGGGCCAACGTCCTGACTTTC. Residues: CASSQVPSGANVLTF. Full variable domain (missing parts from reference TRBV7-6 and TRBJ2-6): GAGVSQSPRYKVTKRGQDVALRCDPISGHVSLYWYRQALGQGPEFLTYFNYEAQQDKSGLPNDRFSAERPEGSISTLTIQRTEQRDSAMYRCASSQVPSGANVLTFGAGSRLTVL.

V usage is TRBV27 and J usage is TRBJ1-4, with D perhaps TRBD1 (6 bases). This CDR3 is built from 14 residues. Deletions cut 8 bases from V and 7 bases from J, with 17 bases between. Germline V gives CDR1 MNHEY, CDR2 SMNVEV (reference sequence). The chain's CDR3 is CASQGTTDGEKLFF. The DNA of the CDR3 is TGTGCCAGCCAGGGGACAACGGACGGTGAAAAACTGTTTTTT.

The chain links TRBV6-6 to TRBJ2-7; the D gene is possibly TRBD2 (5 bases). The CDR3 has 15 amino acids. V lost 7 bases, J lost 0 bases, and 16 bases lay in between. CDR1 is MNHNY, CDR2 SVGAGI, per germline (reference sequence). The CDR3 DNA sequence: TGTGCCAGCACCCGGACGGCGGGCTCCTCCTACGAGCAGTACTTC. Encoded protein: CASTRTAGSSYEQYF.

The chain links TRBV15 to TRBJ2-1; 10 positions agree with TRBD2. The CDR3 loop spans 17 amino acids. Germline V gives CDR1 LNHNV, CDR2 YYDKDF (reference sequence). The ends lost 0 bases at V and 9 bases at J; junction bases unmatched: 11. CDR3 coding DNA: TGTGCCACCAGCAGAGATGAGCTAGCGGGAGTTGTTGGTGAGCAGTTCTTC. Encoded protein: CATSRDELAGVVGEQFF.

This clone was detected once. The chain is built from TRBV15 and TRBJ2-7; a weak D match, TRBD1 (6 bases). Germline V gene data show CDR1 as LNHNV and CDR2 as YYDKDF (reference sequence). The CDR3 spans 14 residues. With 3 bases removed from V and 7 bases from J, the gap between germline ends came to 16 bases. CDR3 protein: CATSRGTQQEEQYF. The CDR3 DNA is TGTGCCACCAGCAGGGGGACACAGCAGGAGGAGCAGTACTTC.

V and J are TRBV25-1 and TRBJ1-4; D is undetermined. This CDR3 region has 15 residues. CDR1 is MGHDK, CDR2 SYGVNS, per germline. Trimming removed 8 bases at V and 8 bases at J, with 21 bases between. The CDR3 DNA sequence: TGTGCCAGCTCCACGGAGGGATGGGGTCGGGAAAAACTGTTTTTT. Translating gives CASSTEGWGREKLFF.

This clone was observed once. In DNA form, the CDR3 reads TGTGCCAGCAGCCCTCCGGGGGGACGAGCACCAGATACGCAGTATTTT. Residues: CASSPPGGRAPDTQYF. The J gene is TRBJ2-3, the V gene TRBV7-6; TRBD2 matches 7 bases. CDR1 is SGHVS and CDR2 is FNYEAQ in the germline V gene. The V and J ends lost 5 bases and 4 bases, in that order; junction bases with no gene match: 12. The CDR3 consists of 16 residues. Complete variable domain (other parts from reference TRBV7-6 and TRBJ2-3): GAGVSQSPRYKVTKRGQDVALRCDPISGHVSLYWYRQALGQGPEFLTYFNYEAQQDKSGLPNDRFSAERPEGSISTLTIQRTEQRDSAMYRCASSPPGGRAPDTQYFGPGTRLTVL.

The V call is TRBV7-9, the J call TRBJ2-7; the D call may be TRBD1 or TRBD2 (5 bases each). Germline loops: CDR1 SEHNR, CDR2 FQNEAQ (reference sequence). Trimming left V 4 bases short and J 3 bases short, with 13 bases between. The CDR3 consists of 14 residues. The CDR3 reads CASSSLGAHYEQYF. Here the CDR3 DNA reads TGTGCCAGCAGCTCCCTCGGGGCACACTACGAGCAGTACTTC.

CDR3 amino acids: CSVEEVGENTGELFF. CDR3 sequence (DNA): TGCAGCGTTGAAGAGGTGGGAGAGAACACCGGGGAGCTGTTTTTT. The chain joins TRBV29-1 to TRBJ2-2, with TRBD2 as a possible D gene (5 bases). This CDR3 spans 15 amino acids. Trimming removed 0 bases from V and 1 base from J, with 9 bases in between. Per germline, CDR1 SQVTM and CDR2 ANQGSEA.

This chain connects TRBV7-2 to TRBJ2-7, with 8 bases aligning to TRBD1. Trimming took 5 bases from V and 5 from J; bases not matched to a gene: 8. This CDR3 is built from 14 residues. CDR1 SGHTA and CDR2 FQGNSA come from the germline V gene. CDR3 DNA sequence: TGTGCCAGCAGCCCCAACCCGACAGGGGACGAGCAGTACTTC. It translates to CASSPNPTGDEQYF. Using reference TRBV7-2 and TRBJ2-7 for the parts outside the CDR3, the full variable domain is GAGVSQSPSNKVTEKGKDVELRCDPISGHTALYWYRQSLGQGLEFLIYFQGNSAPDKSGLPSDRFSAERTGGSVSTLTIQRTQQEDSAVYLCASSPNPTGDEQYFGPGTRLTVT.

The genes are TRBV5-4 and TRBJ2-7; D perhaps matches TRBD2 (5 bases). This CDR3 contains 12 residues. Germline CDR1 reads SGHNT; CDR2 reads YYREEE (reference sequence). Trimming stripped 0 bases from V and 8 bases from J, with 9 bases between. CDR3 bases: TGTGCCAGCAGCTTGGAAGACTATAAGCAGTACTTC. It yields the protein CASSLEDYKQYF.